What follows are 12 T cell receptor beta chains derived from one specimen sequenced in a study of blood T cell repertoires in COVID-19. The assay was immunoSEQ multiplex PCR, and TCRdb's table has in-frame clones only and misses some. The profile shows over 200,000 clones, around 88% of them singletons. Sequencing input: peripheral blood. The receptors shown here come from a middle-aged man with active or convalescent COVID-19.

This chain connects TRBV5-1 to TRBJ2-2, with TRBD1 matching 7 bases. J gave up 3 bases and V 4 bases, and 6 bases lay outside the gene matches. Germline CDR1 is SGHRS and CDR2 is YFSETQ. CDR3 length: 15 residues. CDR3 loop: CASSAQTGDTGELFF. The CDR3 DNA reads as TGCGCCAGCAGCGCCCAAACAGGGGACACCGGGGAGCTGTTTTTT.

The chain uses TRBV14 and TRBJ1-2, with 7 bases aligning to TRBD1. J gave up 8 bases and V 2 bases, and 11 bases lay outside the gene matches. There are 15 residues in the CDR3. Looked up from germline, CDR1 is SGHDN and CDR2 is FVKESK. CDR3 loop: CASSQLTGFIGGYTF. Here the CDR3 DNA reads TGTGCCAGCAGCCAACTGACAGGGTTTATAGGAGGCTACACCTTC.

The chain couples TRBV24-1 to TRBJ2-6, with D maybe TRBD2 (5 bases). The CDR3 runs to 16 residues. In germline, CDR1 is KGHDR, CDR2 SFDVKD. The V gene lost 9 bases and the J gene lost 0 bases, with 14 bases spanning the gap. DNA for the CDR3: TGTGCCACCTCGGGGAGAGTAGACTCTGGGGCCAACGTCCTGACTTTC. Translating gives CATSGRVDSGANVLTF.

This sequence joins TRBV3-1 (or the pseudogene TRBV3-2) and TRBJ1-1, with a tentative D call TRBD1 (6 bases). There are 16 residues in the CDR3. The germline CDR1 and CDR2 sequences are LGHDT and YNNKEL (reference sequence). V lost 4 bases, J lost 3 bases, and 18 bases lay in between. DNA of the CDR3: TGTGCCAGCAGCCCACGCCCATACAGGGACGACACTGAAGCTTTCTTT. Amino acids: CASSPRPYRDDTEAFF.

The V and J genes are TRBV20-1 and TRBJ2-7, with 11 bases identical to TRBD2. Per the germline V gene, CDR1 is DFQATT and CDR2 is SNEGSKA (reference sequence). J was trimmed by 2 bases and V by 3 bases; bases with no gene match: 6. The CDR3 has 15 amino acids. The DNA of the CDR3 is TGCAGTGCTAGTTCCGGGACTAGCGGCGCCTACGAGCAGTACTTC. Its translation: CSASSGTSGAYEQYF.

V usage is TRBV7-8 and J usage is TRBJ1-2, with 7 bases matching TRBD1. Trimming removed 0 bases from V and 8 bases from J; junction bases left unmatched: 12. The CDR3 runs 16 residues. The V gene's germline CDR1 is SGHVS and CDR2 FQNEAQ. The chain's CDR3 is CASSLAPRDSGGGYTF. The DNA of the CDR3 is TGTGCCAGCAGCTTAGCGCCCCGGGACAGCGGCGGAGGCTACACCTTC.

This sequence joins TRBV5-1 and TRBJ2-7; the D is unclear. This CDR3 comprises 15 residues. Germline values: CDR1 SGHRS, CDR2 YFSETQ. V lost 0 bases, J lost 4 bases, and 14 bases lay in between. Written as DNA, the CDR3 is TGCGCCAGCAGCTTGGGAGACACAAATATTTACGAGCAGTACTTC. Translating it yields CASSLGDTNIYEQYF.

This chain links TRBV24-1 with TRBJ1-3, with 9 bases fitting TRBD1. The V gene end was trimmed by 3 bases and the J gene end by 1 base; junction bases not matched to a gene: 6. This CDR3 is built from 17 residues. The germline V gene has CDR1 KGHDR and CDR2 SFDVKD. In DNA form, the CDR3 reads TGTGCCACCAGTGATGGTACCGGGACAGGGTCTGGAAACACCATATATTTT. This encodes CATSDGTGTGSGNTIYF.

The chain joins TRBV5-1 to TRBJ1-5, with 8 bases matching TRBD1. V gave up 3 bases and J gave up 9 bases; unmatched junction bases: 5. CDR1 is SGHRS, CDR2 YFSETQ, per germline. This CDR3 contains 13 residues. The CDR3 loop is CASSSSTGAPQHF. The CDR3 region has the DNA TGCGCCAGCAGCTCCTCGACAGGGGCGCCCCAGCATTTT.

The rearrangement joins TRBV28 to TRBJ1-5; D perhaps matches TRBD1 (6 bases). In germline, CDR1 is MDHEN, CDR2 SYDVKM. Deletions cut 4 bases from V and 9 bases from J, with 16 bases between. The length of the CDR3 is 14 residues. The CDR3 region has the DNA TGTGCCAGCAGTTATGAGGGGGTTGGGGGGCCCCAGCATTTT. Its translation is CASSYEGVGGPQHF.

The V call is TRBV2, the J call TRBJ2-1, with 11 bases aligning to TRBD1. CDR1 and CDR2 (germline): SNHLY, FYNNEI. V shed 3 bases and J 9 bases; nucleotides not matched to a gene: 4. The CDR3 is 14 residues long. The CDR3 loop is CASSDGTGGIEQFF. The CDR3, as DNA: TGTGCCAGCAGTGACGGGACAGGGGGAATTGAGCAGTTCTTC. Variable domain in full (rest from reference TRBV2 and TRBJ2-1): EPEVTQTPSHQVTQMGQEVILRCVPISNHLYFYWYRQILGQKVEFLVSFYNNEISEKSEIFDDQFSVERPDGSNFTLKIRSTKLEDSAMYFCASSDGTGGIEQFFGPGTRLTVL.

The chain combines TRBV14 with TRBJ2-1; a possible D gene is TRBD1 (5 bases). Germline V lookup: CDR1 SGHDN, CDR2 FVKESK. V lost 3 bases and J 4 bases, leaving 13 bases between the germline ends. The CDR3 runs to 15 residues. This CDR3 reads CASSQVGVRYNEQFF. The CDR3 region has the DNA TGTGCCAGCAGCCAGGTAGGGGTACGGTACAATGAGCAGTTCTTC.